The 20 T cell receptor beta chains given below trace back to one sample, sequenced in a study of regulatory T cells in long-lasting Graves disease. With iRepertoire HTBI primers and Arm-PCR of CDR3 regions, TCR beta libraries were built. TCRdb fed the multiplex PCR reads into MiXCR, producing one record per CDR3 protein. Of under 450,000 distinct CDR3 sequences in the sample, around 15% were seen once. Time point indicated: newly diagnosed GD, antithyroid drugs for less than 3 months. The authors made the TCR library using RNA they extracted from PBMCs. These sequences were also reported in another study, on T cells in Graves' hyperthyroidism and ophthalmopathy.

The sample consisted of peripheral blood mononuclear cells (PBMCs), taken at new diagnosis, from a patient treated with antithyroid drugs. Receptor source: a young woman with Graves disease.

Worth noting for this clonotype: At one end the junction does not follow the germline gene, possibly because of a read error. The chain uses TRBV27 and TRBJ1-1; possible D gene TRBD1, 6 bases. Germline CDR1 MNHEY, CDR2 SMNVEV (reference sequence). This CDR3 is built from 14 residues. As DNA, the CDR3 is TGTGCCAGCACGAGGGGAGGGGGAGGTACTGAAGCTTCCTTT. Translated: CASTRGGGGTEASF.

V gene TRBV3-1 combines with J gene TRBJ1-3; D perhaps matches TRBD1 (5 bases). Germline V gene sequence: CDR1 LGHDT, CDR2 YNNKEL (reference sequence). CDR3 length equals 14 residues. The germline V and J ends were trimmed by 4 bases and 3 bases, with 10 bases remaining between them. The CDR3 nucleotides read TGTGCCAGCAGCCGAACAGGTTATGGAAACACCATATATTTT. Protein: CASSRTGYGNTIYF. Variable domain in full (rest from reference TRBV3-1 and TRBJ1-3): DTAVSQTPKYLVTQMGNDKSIKCEQNLGHDTMYWYKQDSKKFLKIMFSYNNKELIINETVPNRFSPKSPDKAHLNLHINSLELGDSAVYFCASSRTGYGNTIYFGEGSWLTVV.

As regards this clonotype: This may be a read error: a much more frequent sequence differs by one nucleotide. The V call is TRBV20-1, the J call TRBJ2-1; 8 bases are shared with TRBD1. The CDR3 is 15 residues long. CDR1 and CDR2 (germline): DFQATT, SNEGSKA (reference sequence). Here the CDR3 DNA reads TGCAATACACAGATACTACTAGGACAGGGCACTCAGCAGTTCTTC. Its protein is CNTQILLGQGTQQFF.

About this clonotype itself: This may stem from a read error, because a much larger clone lies one nucleotide away. The gene calls are TRBV29-1 and TRBJ2-1; possible D gene TRBD1, 6 bases. The ends were cut back, 6 bases at V and 8 bases at J, with 20 bases in the middle. The CDR3 totals 14 residues. The V gene's germline CDR1 is SQVTM and CDR2 ANQGSEA. CDR3 coding DNA: TGCAGCGTGAAGAGAGGGTTGGGACACGATGAGCAGTTCTTC. It yields the protein CSVKRGLGHDEQFF.

The chain carries TRBV24-1 and TRBJ2-5; D perhaps matches TRBD2 (5 bases). The V gene's germline CDR1 is KGHDR and CDR2 SFDVKD. Trimming removed 4 bases at V and 4 bases at J, with 12 bases between. The CDR3 loop spans 14 amino acids. The CDR3 here is CATSDTLEGETQYF. CDR3 bases: TGTGCCACCAGTGACACCTTAGAGGGAGAGACCCAGTACTTC.

The chain uses TRBV2 and TRBJ2-7; 9 bases align to TRBD1. CDR3 length: 15 residues. Looked up from germline, CDR1 is SNHLY and CDR2 is FYNNEI. J lost 6 bases, V lost 5 bases, and 11 bases had no gene match. CDR3: CASSLSGTGRREQYF. CDR3 nucleotide sequence: TGTGCCAGCAGTTTGTCCGGGACAGGGAGGCGCGAGCAGTACTTC.

This clonotype has ten or more counts. This chain links TRBV7-9 with TRBJ2-7; no definite D call. V was cut by 4 bases and J by 1 base, with 8 bases left in between. Germline V gene lookup returns CDR1 SEHNR and CDR2 FQNEAQ (reference sequence). The CDR3 sequence is 13 residues long. The CDR3 bases are TGTGCCAGCAGCTCCAGACAATCCTACGAGCAGTACTTC. It is translated as CASSSRQSYEQYF.

This clonotype was detected many times. The chain uses TRBV29-1 and TRBJ2-7; D gene uncertain. The length of the CDR3 is 13 residues. Germline V gene data show CDR1 as SQVTM and CDR2 as ANQGSEA. V lost 6 bases and J lost 4, with 16 bases in between. Here the CDR3 reads CSVAAGGTYEQYF. For the CDR3, the DNA is TGCAGCGTAGCCGCTGGTGGAACTTACGAGCAGTACTTC.

This clonotype was recorded many times. The V call is TRBV12-3 or TRBV12-4, the J call TRBJ2-7; D is perhaps TRBD1 (6 bases). The CDR3 consists of 14 residues. V was pared by 1 base and J by 5 bases, with 12 bases between. DNA for the CDR3: TGTGCCAGCAGTTTAGAGCAGGGGATCAACGAGCAGTACTTC. Translation: CASSLEQGINEQYF.

This clonotype was counted ten times or more. The chain is built from TRBV7-2 and TRBJ1-6, with TRBD1 identical over 8 bases. Trimming at V came to 1 base and at J to 7 bases, leaving 3 bases not matched to a gene. The CDR3 runs to 15 residues. The germline V gene encodes CDR1 SGHTA and CDR2 FQGNSA. The CDR3 protein is CASSLVTGGNSPLHF. The CDR3 DNA reads as TGTGCCAGCAGCTTAGTCACAGGGGGAAATTCACCCCTCCACTTT. Variable domain in full (rest from reference TRBV7-2 and TRBJ1-6): GAGVSQSPSNKVTEKGKDVELRCDPISGHTALYWYRQSLGQGLEFLIYFQGNSAPDKSGLPSDRFSAERTGGSVSTLTIQRTQQEDSAVYLCASSLVTGGNSPLHFGNGTRLTVT.

The chain links TRBV28 to TRBJ1-3; 9 nucleotides match TRBD1. CDR3 length: 15 residues. Germline V lookup: CDR1 MDHEN, CDR2 SYDVKM. V lost 5 bases to trimming and J lost 4 bases; unmatched junction nucleotides: 6. CDR3 protein: CASSVQGALGNTIYF. The CDR3 DNA sequence: TGTGCCAGCAGTGTACAGGGGGCCCTCGGAAACACCATATATTTT.

In its sample, this clonotype was seen many times. This sequence joins TRBV20-1 and TRBJ2-1, with 11 bases aligning to TRBD1. Trimming cost V 0 bases and J 3 bases; bases outside gene matches: 1. Germline loops: CDR1 DFQATT, CDR2 SNEGSKA (reference sequence). The CDR3 runs 15 residues. CDR3 sequence (DNA): TGCAGTGCTAGAGAAGGGACAGGGGGCTACAATGAGCAGTTCTTC. It codes for CSAREGTGGYNEQFF.

This clonotype was seen ten or more times. The chain carries TRBV6-1 and TRBJ2-3, with 12 bases lining up with TRBD2. This CDR3 contains 17 residues. Unmatched junction bases numbered 6, after V lost 5 bases and J lost 0 bases. Germline CDR1 and CDR2: MNHNS and SASEGT. CDR3 region: CASSPWLAGGSTDTQYF. CDR3 DNA: TGTGCCAGCAGTCCTTGGCTAGCGGGAGGGAGCACAGATACGCAGTATTTT.

The chain combines TRBV6-1 with TRBJ1-4, with a weak D call TRBD1 (5 bases). This CDR3 has 12 residues. The V and J ends lost 4 bases and 10 bases respectively, with 10 bases between them. Germline loops: CDR1 MNHNS, CDR2 SASEGT. CDR3 region: CASSVGRAKLFF. CDR3 in DNA: TGTGCCAGCAGTGTCGGCAGGGCAAAACTGTTTTTT.

This chain joins TRBV29-1 and TRBJ2-1; D is tentatively TRBD1 or TRBD2 (6 bases each). Germline V gene data show CDR1 as SQVTM and CDR2 as ANQGSEA. The germline V and J ends were trimmed by 7 bases and 16 bases, with 17 bases remaining between them. The length of the CDR3 is 10 residues. The CDR3 nucleotides read TGCAGCGGGGGCGAGGGGGGAGTTTTCTTC. Protein product: CSGGEGGVFF.

About this clonotype: A much larger clone lies a single base off, so this may be a read error. The chain employs TRBV6-1 and TRBJ2-1; 8 bases are a match to TRBD2. CDR1 MNHNS and CDR2 SASEGT come from the germline V gene. There are 19 residues in the CDR3. For the CDR3, the DNA is TGTGACAGCAAGGTCGGGTATCGTCTGCGGGGGGCAACCTACAATGAGCAGTTCTTC. Protein sequence: CDSKVGYRLRGATYNEQFF.

This clonotype has ten or more counts. The rearrangement joins TRBV7-8 to TRBJ2-1; TRBD2 matches at 8 bases. The germline gives CDR1 SGHVS, CDR2 FQNEAQ. This CDR3 region has 16 residues. J gave up 4 bases and V 2 bases, and 7 bases lay outside the gene matches. The CDR3 region is CASSLLSSGSYNEQFF. The CDR3 nucleotides are TGTGCCAGCAGCTTACTGTCCAGCGGGAGTTACAATGAGCAGTTCTTC. The full variable domain, in which reference TRBV7-8 and TRBJ2-1 provide the parts outside the CDR3, is GAGVSQSPRYKVAKRGQDVALRCDPISGHVSLFWYQQALGQGPEFLTYFQNEAQLDKSGLPSDRFFAERPEGSVSTLKIQRTQQEDSAVYLCASSLLSSGSYNEQFFGPGTRLTVL.

This clonotype appeared many times. This rearrangement joins TRBV12-3 or TRBV12-4 to TRBJ1-3; maybe TRBD1 (5 bases). V was trimmed by 2 bases and J by 2 bases, leaving 7 bases between them. The CDR3 extends over 14 amino acids. The CDR3 loop is CASSLRGTGNTIYF. The DNA of the CDR3 is TGTGCCAGCAGTTTAAGGGGAACTGGAAACACCATATATTTT.

The table lists this clonotype with many counts. This chain connects TRBV6-2 or TRBV6-3 to TRBJ1-2, with 12 bases identical to TRBD1. Germline CDR1 reads MNHEY; CDR2 reads SVGEGT. The length of the CDR3 is 15 residues. Trimming removed 6 bases from V and 8 bases from J; junction bases left unmatched: 10. The DNA of the CDR3 is TGTGCCAGCAGCCTCAACCGGGACAGGGGGCGCGGCTACACCTTC. Its translation: CASSLNRDRGRGYTF.

This clonotype was detected many times. This chain uses TRBV5-6 with TRBJ1-6, with D unclear. Trimming removed 0 bases at V and 9 bases at J, with 7 bases between. This CDR3 is built from 13 residues. Germline loops: CDR1 SGHDT, CDR2 YYEEEE. The CDR3 protein is CASSLAAGSPLHF. For the CDR3, the DNA is TGTGCCAGCAGCTTGGCAGCGGGTTCACCCCTCCACTTT.